This TCR beta chain is drawn from a study of technical replicates of blood from a few donors. Measured with immunoSEQ multiplex PCR; TCRdb has only the in-frame clones, and not every one. The profile shows over 9,000 clones, roughly 89% of them singletons. Per germline, CDR1 SGHRS and CDR2 YFSETQ. CDR3 length: 14 residues. V dropped 0 bases and J dropped 6 bases, with 9 bases sitting between them. The source is a human donor in good health. The sample consisted of PBMCs. The chain combines TRBV5-1 with TRBJ2-2; D is possibly TRBD1 (6 bases). DNA for the CDR3: TGCGCCAGCAGCTTGGGGCAGGGGTCCGGGGAGCTGTTTTTT. Its protein product is CASSLGQGSGELFF.